This record covers a single TCR beta chain. This entry belongs to a study of shared clonotypes between healthy human individuals. Sorted-subset replicate PCR reactions contained approximately 190 ng DNA, corresponding to tens of thousands of T cell genomes. TCRdb's table, derived via immunoSEQ multiplex PCR, lists solely in-frame clones and lacks some. The sample yields millions of clones, 85% to 95% seen once. Trimming shortened V by 3 bases and J by 4 bases, and 15 bases separated the two germline ends. From germline, CDR1 is SGDLS and CDR2 YYNGEE. This CDR3 spans 15 amino acids. Naive CD45RA+ and memory CD45RA-negative subsets were split from CD4+ cells.

Specimen: naive CD4+ T cells sorted from blood. Subset noted: CD45RA+ positively selected. The clonotype comes from a man younger than 35 in good health. The genes are TRBV9 and TRBJ2-3; D call uncertain. The CDR3 DNA follows: TGTGCCAGCAGCGAAACGGATGGGTCAGCAGATACGCAGTATTTT. The encoded protein is CASSETDGSADTQYF.